This T cell receptor beta chain was recorded in a study of blood T cell repertoires in COVID-19. Across the study: Italy, Spain and the United States were the sources of the convalescent and acute COVID-19 samples. In each case, the material was cDNA or gDNA derived from T cells, B-cell-depleted T cells, or PBMCs.

Original handling: Counts of nucleated cells, estimated from reference gene primer amplification, were obtained. Produced via immunoSEQ multiplex PCR; TCRdb's table is partial and in-frame only. Clone size and V and J calls were adopted from that table, with D and trimming inferred from the DNA. The sample lists about 200,000 clones, roughly nine tenths occurring once. The sequenced material came from peripheral blood. The sequence came from a woman in her sixties or seventies with acute or convalescent COVID-19.

As DNA, the CDR3 is TGTGCCAGCAGCTCCTATAGCGGGAGCTCCTACAATGAGCAGTTCTTC. Translation: CASSSYSGSSYNEQFF. The chain links TRBV7-2 to TRBJ2-1, with TRBD2 identical over 9 bases. Per germline, CDR1 SGHTA and CDR2 FQGNSA. The junction had 4 bases not matched to a gene; V was cut back by 4 bases and J by 0 bases. The CDR3 extends over 16 amino acids. The variable domain in full, completed from reference TRBV7-2 and TRBJ2-1, reads GAGVSQSPSNKVTEKGKDVELRCDPISGHTALYWYRQSLGQGLEFLIYFQGNSAPDKSGLPSDRFSAERTGGSVSTLTIQRTQQEDSAVYLCASSSYSGSSYNEQFFGPGTRLTVL.